The 18 T cell receptor beta chains reported below all come from one sample, sequenced in a study of CD8+CD57+ T cells in acquired aplastic anemia. The template used for profiling TCR beta VDJ and CDR3 was genomic DNA. MiXCR was run by TCRdb on the reads, yielding one entry per CDR3 protein. This sample has some 200,000 distinct CDR3 sequences, with approximately 35% found just once. The specimen was sorted CD4+, CD8+, or CD8+CD57+ T cells (not recorded which) from PBMCs. The receptors here all came from a human donor in good health, serving as a control.

This clonotype was seen many times. The chain carries TRBV20-1 and TRBJ2-5, with 11 bases fitting TRBD2. Germline CDR1 is DFQATT and CDR2 is SNEGSKA (reference sequence). V lost 4 bases and J lost 5; bases outside the gene matches: 9. CDR3 size: 15 residues. CDR3 bases: TGCAGTGCTACGCCAGGGACTAGCGGAAGGGAGACCCAGTACTTC. Its translation is CSATPGTSGRETQYF.

This chain uses TRBV10-3 with TRBJ2-7; 12 bases map to TRBD1. There are 15 residues in the CDR3. Per germline, CDR1 ENHRY and CDR2 SYGVKD. V dropped 4 bases and J dropped 7; count of bases not matched to a gene: 8. The CDR3 DNA reads TGTGCCATCAGTGCCGCCGGGACAGGGGGCAGTGAGCAGTACTTC. Translated: CAISAAGTGGSEQYF.

The V call is TRBV2, the J call TRBJ2-2; TRBD1 matches 7 bases. The CDR3 is 15 residues long. Trimming took 4 bases from V and 2 from J; bases not matched to a gene: 4. Looked up from germline, CDR1 is SNHLY and CDR2 is FYNNEI. CDR3 sequence: CASSGGQVNTGELFF. CDR3 nucleotides: TGTGCCAGCAGTGGCGGACAGGTTAACACCGGGGAGCTGTTTTTT.

V gene TRBV7-2 combines with J gene TRBJ2-7; D may be TRBD1 or TRBD2 (5 bases each). CDR3 length: 14 residues. Germline V gene lookup returns CDR1 SGHTA and CDR2 FQGNSA. V lost 6 bases to trimming and J lost 2 bases, with 14 bases between them. For the CDR3, the DNA is TGTGCCAGCAGACCTTCGCCGGGGCCCTACGAGCAGTACTTC. Translation: CASRPSPGPYEQYF.

At least ten counts were recorded for this clonotype. The chain carries TRBV29-1 and TRBJ2-3; the D is unclear. CDR3 length equals 12 residues. V gave up 7 bases and J gave up 2 bases, with 10 bases separating them. Germline CDR1 SQVTM, CDR2 ANQGSEA. The chain's CDR3 is CSGESYTDTQYF. CDR3 DNA sequence: TGCAGCGGGGAATCTTACACAGATACGCAGTATTTT.

Comment on this clonotype: Here the CDR3 omits its conserved ending phenylalanine or tryptophan, so a read error is the likely source. The rearrangement links TRBV5-4 to TRBJ2-3; D may be TRBD1 (6 bases). CDR1 is SGHNT and CDR2 is YYREEE in the germline V gene (reference sequence). V lost 0 bases, J lost 6 bases, and 14 bases lay in between. The CDR3 has 15 amino acids. This CDR3 is CASSLGRGGFDTQYS. In DNA form, the CDR3 reads TGTGCCAGCAGCTTGGGGCGTGGGGGCTTCGATACGCAGTATTCT.

In this sample, this clonotype turned up many times. The chain has TRBV29-1 and TRBJ2-5; D remains ambiguous. The CDR3 extends over 14 amino acids. Per the germline V gene, CDR1 is SQVTM and CDR2 is ANQGSEA. V gave up 3 bases and J gave up 0 bases, with 11 bases separating them. The CDR3 nucleotides are TGCAGCGTTGAGGGCAGCCGGTACCAAGAGACCCAGTACTTC. Its translation is CSVEGSRYQETQYF. The full variable domain, rest sourced from reference TRBV29-1 and TRBJ2-5, is SAVISQKPSRDICQRGTSLTIQCQVDSQVTMMFWYRQQPGQSLTLIATANQGSEATYESGFVIDKFPISRPNLTFSTLTVSNMSPEDSSIYLCSVEGSRYQETQYFGPGTRLLVL.

This clonotype was counted many times. The chain has TRBV6-5 and TRBJ2-5; D unresolved. CDR3 length: 15 amino acids. V lost 2 bases, J lost 1 base, and 11 bases lay in between. Germline V gives CDR1 MNHEY, CDR2 SVGAGI. CDR3: CASSYQADGQETQYF. The CDR3 nucleotides are TGTGCCAGCAGTTACCAGGCAGACGGCCAAGAGACCCAGTACTTC.

This chain joins TRBV15 and TRBJ1-2; no clear D. This CDR3 is 15 amino acids long. Germline loops: CDR1 LNHNV, CDR2 YYDKDF (reference sequence). With 0 bases removed from V and 6 bases from J, the gap between germline ends came to 14 bases. The CDR3 is CATSRDWPPQNGYTF. CDR3 DNA sequence: TGTGCCACCAGCAGAGATTGGCCACCACAAAATGGCTACACCTTC.

A note on this clonotype: Being one base from a much bigger clone, this may be a read error. The chain uses TRBV6-1 and TRBJ2-7, with D tentatively TRBD1 (5 bases). The germline V gene encodes CDR1 MNHNS and CDR2 SASEGT. The V gene lost 5 bases and the J gene lost 3 bases, with 17 bases spanning the gap. The CDR3 loop spans 15 amino acids. The chain's CDR3 is CASSPYTSGIYEQYF. The CDR3, as DNA: TGTGCCAGCAGTCCATACACCTCAGGGATCTACGAGCAGTACTTC.

Turning to this clonotype: A clone one base away is much larger, so this may be a read error. V usage is TRBV9 and J usage is TRBJ2-3; 9 nucleotides agree with TRBD2. The CDR3 consists of 15 residues. Germline CDR1 SGDLS, CDR2 YYNGEE. CDR3: CASSAQGLAKDAQYF. The CDR3 DNA reads TGTGCCAGCAGCGCCCAGGGACTAGCTAAAGATGCGCAGTATTTT.

This clonotype was recorded at least ten times. V usage is TRBV2 and J usage is TRBJ1-2; TRBD1 might be the D (6 bases). CDR1 and CDR2 (germline): SNHLY, FYNNEI. The CDR3 runs to 15 residues. The V gene lost 5 bases and the J gene lost 2 bases, with 15 bases spanning the gap. The CDR3 here is CASSWDAGANYGYTF. The CDR3 region has the DNA TGTGCCAGCAGTTGGGACGCAGGGGCCAACTATGGCTACACCTTC. Filled out from reference TRBV2 and TRBJ1-2, the complete variable domain reads EPEVTQTPSHQVTQMGQEVILRCVPISNHLYFYWYRQILGQKVEFLVSFYNNEISEKSEIFDDQFSVERPDGSNFTLKIRSTKLEDSAMYFCASSWDAGANYGYTFGSGTRLTVV.

The V gene is TRBV15, the J gene TRBJ1-2; tentative D call: TRBD1 (6 bases). V shed 0 bases and J shed 5 bases, with 16 bases lying between them. This CDR3 region has 16 residues. CDR1 is LNHNV, CDR2 YYDKDF, per germline (reference sequence). CDR3 DNA sequence: TGTGCCACCAGCAGAGATCCCGTTGGCAGGGGATATGGCTACACCTTC. Its translation is CATSRDPVGRGYGYTF. Looking up the rest from reference TRBV15 and TRBJ1-2 gives the full variable domain: DAMVIQNPRYQVTQFGKPVTLSCSQTLNHNVMYWYQQKSSQAPKLLFHYYDKDFNNEADTPDNFQSRRPNTSFCFLDIRSPGLGDTAMYLCATSRDPVGRGYGYTFGSGTRLTVV.

In this sample, this clonotype turned up many times. V and J are TRBV9 and TRBJ2-3, with D tentatively TRBD2 (5 bases). The ends were cut back, 5 bases at V and 8 bases at J, with 15 bases in the middle. This CDR3 spans 13 amino acids. Germline CDR1 is SGDLS and CDR2 is YYNGEE. The CDR3 loop is CASSRTLASTQYF. The DNA of the CDR3 is TGTGCCAGCAGTAGGACTTTAGCATCTACGCAGTATTTT. Filled out from reference TRBV9 and TRBJ2-3, the complete variable domain reads DSGVTQTPKHLITATGQRVTLRCSPRSGDLSVYWYQQSLDQGLQFLIQYYNGEERAKGNILERFSAQQFPDLHSELNLSSLELGDSALYFCASSRTLASTQYFGPGTRLTVL.

This clonotype was seen ten or more times. The gene calls are TRBV2 and TRBJ2-7; no firm D call. The germline V gene encodes CDR1 SNHLY and CDR2 FYNNEI. This CDR3 contains 11 residues. The germline V and J ends were trimmed by 7 bases and 4 bases, with 8 bases remaining between them. CDR3 in amino acids: CASKTLYEQYF. The CDR3, as DNA: TGTGCCAGCAAAACCCTATACGAGCAGTACTTC.

On this clonotype: A much more abundant neighbour one base away suggests this may be a read error. The rearrangement uses TRBV24-1 and TRBJ2-3, with TRBD1 matching 12 bases. The CDR3 consists of 19 residues. CDR1 and CDR2 (germline): KGHDR, SFDVKD. The CDR3 is CATGDPVPGQGAVLDTQYF. The CDR3 region has the DNA TGTGCCACCGGTGATCCCGTACCGGGACAGGGGGCTGTTTTGGATACGCAGTATTTT.

The chain combines TRBV12-3 or TRBV12-4 with TRBJ1-1; TRBD1 is a possible D gene (6 bases). The CDR3 consists of 16 residues. V dropped 5 bases and J dropped 7 bases, with 23 bases sitting between them. In DNA, the CDR3 is TGTGCCAGCAGTCTTGAAACAGGGTTCGATGGCATTGAAGCTTTCTTT. It yields the protein CASSLETGFDGIEAFF.

This clonotype was detected only a few times. It is likely a read error, because the conserved phenylalanine at the end of the CDR3 is missing. V is TRBV4-1 and J is TRBJ1-3; D not resolved. The CDR3 loop spans 16 amino acids. V was clipped by 0 bases and J by 0 bases, with 9 bases between them. CDR1 is MGHRA and CDR2 is YSYEKL in the germline V gene. This CDR3 is CASSQEIPRSGNTIYS. CDR3 in DNA: TGCGCCAGCAGCCAAGAAATCCCGCGCTCTGGAAACACCATATATTCT.